These 17 T cell receptor beta chains came from one sample sequenced in a study of T cell responses to AZD1222 COVID-19 vaccine. Only in-frame clones appear in the TCRdb table, and some are missing; sequencing was by immunoSEQ multiplex PCR. This sample yields some 130,000 clones, of which approximately 90% are seen a single time; approximately 2.6% belongs to the top ten. Sequencing used peripheral blood, obtained on day 0 of AZD1222 vaccination. The receptors were gathered from an adult in good health.

The chain combines TRBV5-6 with TRBJ2-7; no clear D gene. Trimming cost V 0 bases and J 2 bases, with 6 bases left between them. Germline V lookup: CDR1 SGHDT, CDR2 YYEEEE. The CDR3 totals 13 residues. Here the CDR3 DNA reads TGTGCCAGCAGCTTGGACGCCACCTACGAGCAGTACTTC. Amino acids: CASSLDATYEQYF.

V is TRBV7-8 and J is TRBJ2-1, with D hard to call. The V gene lost 5 bases and the J gene lost 6 bases, with 17 bases spanning the gap. The CDR3 is 15 amino acids. CDR1 SGHVS and CDR2 FQNEAQ come from the germline V gene. The CDR3 sequence: CASSATAPPLNEQFF. The CDR3 bases are TGTGCCAGCAGCGCCACGGCTCCTCCGCTCAATGAGCAGTTCTTC.

The CDR3 DNA reads as TGTGCCAGCAGGTCTAGCGGGAGGGCGCCATCGTATGAGCAGTTCTTC. This codes for CASRSSGRAPSYEQFF. The chain couples TRBV11-2 to TRBJ2-1; 12 bases match TRBD2. CDR3 size: 16 residues. Unmatched junction bases numbered 11, after V lost 6 bases and J lost 8 bases. Germline assignment: CDR1 SGHAT and CDR2 FQNNGV.

The gene calls are TRBV7-9 and TRBJ1-4; D unclear. The CDR3 sequence is 13 residues long. Germline V gene data show CDR1 as SEHNR and CDR2 as FQNEAQ (reference sequence). V gave up 1 base and J gave up 5 bases, with 5 bases separating them. CDR3 in amino acids: CASSLGLNEKLFF. The CDR3 nucleotides are TGTGCCAGCAGCTTAGGTTTAAATGAAAAACTGTTTTTT.

V gene TRBV11-3 combines with J gene TRBJ2-5; 7 nucleotides line up with TRBD2. Trimming at V came to 4 bases and at J to 7 bases, leaving 9 bases not matched to a gene. The CDR3 has 14 amino acids. Germline CDR1 reads SGHNT; CDR2 reads YENEEA. The CDR3 protein is CASSSRGVLGTQYF. The CDR3 DNA reads as TGTGCCAGCAGCTCCCGGGGGGTTCTAGGGACCCAGTACTTC.

The rearrangement uses TRBV14 and TRBJ2-3; possible D gene TRBD2, 6 bases. V was shortened by 4 bases and J by 1 base, with 15 bases between the two germline ends. The germline gives CDR1 SGHDN, CDR2 FVKESK. This CDR3 spans 16 amino acids. CDR3 sequence (DNA): TGTGCCAGCAGCCGATTACAGTGGGGGGGCACAGATACGCAGTATTTT. Protein sequence: CASSRLQWGGTDTQYF.

This clone was recorded only once. The V and J genes are TRBV30 and TRBJ1-2, with D possibly being TRBD1 (5 bases). The length of the CDR3 is 13 residues. The V end was cut by 0 bases, the J end by 4 bases, with 9 bases between. Germline loops: CDR1 GTSNPN, CDR2 SVGIG (reference sequence). CDR3 loop: CAWSVQESYGYTF. CDR3 DNA: TGTGCCTGGAGTGTACAGGAGTCCTATGGCTACACCTTC.

The chain carries TRBV4-1 and TRBJ2-7, with a tentative D call TRBD2 (6 bases). Deletions cut 1 base from V and 0 bases from J, with 13 bases between. CDR1 MGHRA and CDR2 YSYEKL come from the germline V gene. CDR3 length: 16 residues. In nucleotides, the CDR3 is TGCGCCAGCAGCCAAGCGGAGGGGAGAGCCTCCTACGAGCAGTACTTC. This gives the protein CASSQAEGRASYEQYF.

V usage is TRBV28 and J usage is TRBJ1-5, with 7 nucleotides matching TRBD1. Germline assignment: CDR1 MDHEN and CDR2 SYDVKM. The CDR3 has 15 residues. Germline trimming cut 6 bases from V and 7 bases from J; bases unmatched to any gene: 12. The DNA for the CDR3 is TGTGCCAGCAGACCCCGGGACAGTGGTATCCAGCCCCAGCATTTT. It codes for CASRPRDSGIQPQHF.

V usage is TRBV20-1 and J usage is TRBJ2-3, with D maybe TRBD1 (5 bases). The CDR3 spans 11 residues. Germline-derived CDR1 and CDR2 are DFQATT and SNEGSKA (reference sequence). Between the trimmed V and J ends, which lost 6 bases and 6 bases, there was a span of 10 bases. Here the CDR3 reads CSAPQGDTQYF. The CDR3 nucleotides read TGCAGTGCCCCCCAGGGTGATACGCAGTATTTT.

The chain employs TRBV24-1 and TRBJ2-6, with unresolved D. Trimming left V 7 bases short and J 0 bases short, with 3 bases between. Germline-derived CDR1 and CDR2 are KGHDR and SFDVKD. The CDR3 spans 13 residues. The CDR3 nucleotides are TGTGCCACCAGCCTCTCTGGGGCCAACGTCCTGACTTTC. It encodes CATSLSGANVLTF.

This chain connects TRBV7-8 to TRBJ2-7, with 9 bases matching TRBD1. Germline CDR1 SGHVS, CDR2 FQNEAQ. The CDR3 extends over 16 amino acids. The V segment lost 1 base and the J segment 2 bases; nucleotides outside the gene matches: 6. Here the CDR3 reads CASSLGGTGSPYEQYF. DNA for the CDR3: TGTGCCAGCAGCTTAGGGGGGACAGGGAGCCCCTACGAGCAGTACTTC.

This chain joins TRBV28 and TRBJ1-5; TRBD1 aligns across 7 bases. V was clipped by 2 bases and J by 3 bases; unmatched bases: 4. This CDR3 spans 15 amino acids. Germline lookup yields CDR1 MDHEN and CDR2 SYDVKM. The CDR3 DNA follows: TGTGCCAGCAGTTTAATAGGACAGGACAATCAGCCCCAGCATTTT. This sequence encodes CASSLIGQDNQPQHF.

The V gene is TRBV4-1, the J gene TRBJ2-5; tentatively, D is TRBD1 or TRBD2 (6 bases each). Germline V gene lookup returns CDR1 MGHRA and CDR2 YSYEKL. V dropped 0 bases and J dropped 0 bases, with 17 bases sitting between them. The length of the CDR3 is 18 residues. The CDR3 reads CASSQEGGQGRYQETQYF. DNA for the CDR3: TGCGCCAGCAGCCAAGAAGGGGGGCAGGGCAGATACCAAGAGACCCAGTACTTC.

The J gene is TRBJ1-2, the V gene TRBV5-1; TRBD1 agrees at 11 bases. Germline V gene sequence: CDR1 SGHRS, CDR2 YFSETQ. This CDR3 has 14 amino acids. V lost 1 base and J lost 6; bases outside the gene matches: 2. CDR3 loop: CASSLMGQGDGYTF. DNA for the CDR3: TGCGCCAGCAGCTTGATGGGACAGGGGGATGGCTACACCTTC.

The rearrangement links TRBV9 to TRBJ2-5; D call uncertain. The V gene's germline CDR1 is SGDLS and CDR2 YYNGEE. Trimming shortened V by 2 bases and J by 5 bases, and 10 bases separated the two germline ends. CDR3 size: 13 residues. The chain's CDR3 is CASSVSPWETQYF. The CDR3 DNA is TGTGCCAGCAGCGTGTCCCCGTGGGAGACCCAGTACTTC.

This clone was recorded once. Here the CDR3 reads CASSPGPGTEKLFF. The CDR3, as DNA: TGTGCCAGCAGCCCGGGACCCGGAACCGAAAAACTGTTTTTT. This chain links TRBV11-2 with TRBJ1-4; possibly TRBD1 for D (5 bases). CDR3 length: 14 residues. Per the germline V gene, CDR1 is SGHAT and CDR2 is FQNNGV. V was clipped by 5 bases and J by 8 bases, with 15 bases between them.